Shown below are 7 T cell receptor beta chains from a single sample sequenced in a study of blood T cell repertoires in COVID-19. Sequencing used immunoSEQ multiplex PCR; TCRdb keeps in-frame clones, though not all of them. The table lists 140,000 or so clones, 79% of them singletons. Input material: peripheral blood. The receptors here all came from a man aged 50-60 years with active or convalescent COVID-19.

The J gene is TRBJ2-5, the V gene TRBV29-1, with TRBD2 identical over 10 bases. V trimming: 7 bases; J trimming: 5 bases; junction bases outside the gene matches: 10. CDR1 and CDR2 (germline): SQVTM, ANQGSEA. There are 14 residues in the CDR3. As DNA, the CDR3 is TGCAGCGGAGTCGAGCGGGAGGGCTGGGAGACCCAGTACTTC. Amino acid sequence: CSGVEREGWETQYF.

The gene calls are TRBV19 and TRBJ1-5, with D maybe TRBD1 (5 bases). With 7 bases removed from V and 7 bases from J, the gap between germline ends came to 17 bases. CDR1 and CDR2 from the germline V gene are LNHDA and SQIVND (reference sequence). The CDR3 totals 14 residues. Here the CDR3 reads CASNHPARVQPQHF. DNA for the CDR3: TGTGCCAGTAACCACCCGGCCAGGGTCCAGCCCCAGCATTTT.

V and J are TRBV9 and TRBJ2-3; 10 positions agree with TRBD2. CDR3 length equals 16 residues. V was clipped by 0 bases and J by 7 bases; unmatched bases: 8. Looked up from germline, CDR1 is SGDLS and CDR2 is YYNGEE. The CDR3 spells CASSVVTSGKGYTQYF. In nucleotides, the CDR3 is TGTGCCAGCAGCGTAGTTACTAGCGGGAAAGGGTATACGCAGTATTTT.

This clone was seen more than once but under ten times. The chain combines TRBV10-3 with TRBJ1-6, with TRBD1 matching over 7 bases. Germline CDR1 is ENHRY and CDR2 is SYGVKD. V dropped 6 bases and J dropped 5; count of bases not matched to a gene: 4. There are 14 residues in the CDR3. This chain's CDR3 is CAISWDSHNSPLHF. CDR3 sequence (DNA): TGTGCCATCAGCTGGGACAGCCATAATTCACCCCTCCACTTT.

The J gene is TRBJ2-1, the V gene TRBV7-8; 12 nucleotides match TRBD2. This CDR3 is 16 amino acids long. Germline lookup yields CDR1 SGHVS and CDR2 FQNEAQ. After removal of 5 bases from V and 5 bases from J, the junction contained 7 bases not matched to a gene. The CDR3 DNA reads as TGTGCCAGCAGCCCTCGGACTAGCGGGAACCACAATGAGCAGTTCTTC. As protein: CASSPRTSGNHNEQFF.

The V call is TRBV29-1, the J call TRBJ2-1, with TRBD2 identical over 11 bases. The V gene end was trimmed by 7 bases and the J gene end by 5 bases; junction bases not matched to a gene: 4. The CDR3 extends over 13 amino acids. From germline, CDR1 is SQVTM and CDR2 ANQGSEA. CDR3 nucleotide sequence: TGCAGCGCACCGGGACTAGCGGACAATGAGCAGTTCTTC. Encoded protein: CSAPGLADNEQFF.

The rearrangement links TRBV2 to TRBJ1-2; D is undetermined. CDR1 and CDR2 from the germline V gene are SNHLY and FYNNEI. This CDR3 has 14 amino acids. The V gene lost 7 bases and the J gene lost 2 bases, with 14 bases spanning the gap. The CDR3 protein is CASKRAASNYGYTF. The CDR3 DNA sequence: TGTGCCAGCAAGCGGGCGGCCTCAAACTATGGCTACACCTTC.